Following are 27 T cell receptor beta chains from one sample sequenced in a study of cytomegalovirus exposure and HLA in healthy donors. The study ran its PCR with 60 Vbeta and 13 Jbeta primers. This table comes from immunoSEQ multiplex PCR, and its TCRdb copy is limited to in-frame clones, with some not included. In the table there are 150,000 to 200,000 clones, approximately 77% of which are singletons. Sequences were obtained from PBMCs. These receptors came from a female donor in good health and CMV-seronegative.

The chain joins TRBV5-4 to TRBJ2-7; TRBD1 agrees at 7 bases. The V gene end was trimmed by 0 bases and the J gene end by 2 bases; junction bases not matched to a gene: 2. The CDR3 is 14 amino acids. Germline assignment: CDR1 SGHNT and CDR2 YYREEE (reference sequence). The CDR3 DNA reads TGTGCCAGCAGCTTGGGGGACAGCGCCTACGAGCAGTACTTC. Translating gives CASSLGDSAYEQYF.

The chain uses TRBV6-5 and TRBJ2-6, with 7 bases lining up with TRBD1. The CDR3 covers 15 residues. The germline V gene encodes CDR1 MNHEY and CDR2 SVGAGI. The junction had 4 bases not matched to a gene; V was cut back by 6 bases and J by 2 bases. CDR3 in amino acids: CASSLDRAGANVLTF. The CDR3 DNA reads TGTGCCAGCAGCCTCGACAGGGCTGGGGCCAACGTCCTGACTTTC.

In this sample, this clone turned up once. The chain uses TRBV6-5 and TRBJ1-2; D is unresolved. This CDR3 is 13 amino acids long. Between the trimmed V and J ends, which lost 6 bases and 2 bases, there was a span of 10 bases. Germline CDR1 is MNHEY and CDR2 is SVGAGI. The CDR3 nucleotides are TGTGCCAGCAGCCCCGACGGGAACTATGGCTACACCTTC. This translates into CASSPDGNYGYTF.

The chain links TRBV4-1 to TRBJ1-2; D perhaps matches TRBD1 (5 bases). The V end was cut by 0 bases, the J end by 2 bases, with 13 bases between. This CDR3 has 16 residues. Per the germline V gene, CDR1 is MGHRA and CDR2 is YSYEKL. The CDR3 DNA sequence: TGCGCCAGCAGCCAAGATCCGAAGGGGCGCAACTATGGCTACACCTTC. Its protein is CASSQDPKGRNYGYTF.

The rearrangement joins TRBV7-2 to TRBJ2-3, with 10 bases matching TRBD2. This CDR3 has 16 residues. With 1 base clipped from V and 5 bases from J, the junction kept 6 bases outside the gene matches. The V gene's germline CDR1 is SGHTA and CDR2 FQGNSA. CDR3: CASSLVAGGPGDTQYF. For the CDR3, the DNA is TGTGCCAGCAGCTTAGTAGCGGGAGGCCCCGGAGATACGCAGTATTTT. Using reference TRBV7-2 and TRBJ2-3 for the parts outside the CDR3, the full variable domain is GAGVSQSPSNKVTEKGKDVELRCDPISGHTALYWYRQSLGQGLEFLIYFQGNSAPDKSGLPSDRFSAERTGGSVSTLTIQRTQQEDSAVYLCASSLVAGGPGDTQYFGPGTRLTVL.

The gene calls are TRBV2 and TRBJ1-2, with 8 bases aligning to TRBD1. This CDR3 region has 14 residues. Per germline, CDR1 SNHLY and CDR2 FYNNEI. The junction had 4 bases not matched to a gene; V was cut back by 3 bases and J by 4 bases. CDR3 coding DNA: TGTGCCAGCAGTGATGAGACAGGGGCCTATGGCTACACCTTC. Protein product: CASSDETGAYGYTF.

The chain has TRBV19 and TRBJ1-1; 8 bases match TRBD1. CDR1 is LNHDA, CDR2 SQIVND, per germline (reference sequence). V dropped 4 bases and J dropped 5; count of bases not matched to a gene: 3. The CDR3 extends over 13 amino acids. CDR3 protein: CASSRQGATEAFF. The CDR3 DNA sequence: TGTGCCAGTAGTAGGCAGGGGGCGACTGAAGCTTTCTTT.

This clone has just one count. The genes are TRBV28 and TRBJ1-2; D is perhaps TRBD1 (5 bases). Germline CDR1 reads MDHEN; CDR2 reads SYDVKM. V lost 11 bases and J lost 1, with 14 bases in between. The CDR3 loop spans 13 amino acids. The DNA of the CDR3 is TGTGCCGGGGCGACAGCCGATAACTATGGCTACACCTTC. It is translated as CAGATADNYGYTF.

This clone was picked up a small number of times. The chain carries TRBV30 and TRBJ2-7; no clear D. V lost 0 bases, J lost 6 bases, and 12 bases lay in between. CDR3 length equals 13 residues. Germline-derived CDR1 and CDR2 are GTSNPN and SVGIG (reference sequence). The CDR3 coding sequence is TGTGCCTGGAGTGTAAGTGTTGGTAGCGAGCAGTACTTC. This sequence encodes CAWSVSVGSEQYF.

The chain couples TRBV2 to TRBJ2-7; D is possibly TRBD2 (7 bases). CDR1 and CDR2 (germline): SNHLY, FYNNEI. There are 15 residues in the CDR3. Trimming left V 0 bases short and J 5 bases short, with 14 bases between. The CDR3 DNA reads as TGTGCCAGCAGTGAAGCGGGAGGGGGGCACCACGAGCAGTACTTC. Translating it yields CASSEAGGGHHEQYF.

The rearrangement links TRBV11-2 to TRBJ1-1; TRBD1 agrees at 7 bases. Germline lookup yields CDR1 SGHAT and CDR2 FQNNGV. The CDR3 extends over 17 amino acids. J lost 4 bases, V lost 0 bases, and 11 bases had no gene match. CDR3 bases: TGTGCCAGCAGCTTAGATGCCGCAGGGGGACGGGGCACTGAAGCTTTCTTT. Translated: CASSLDAAGGRGTEAFF.

This clone was seen only once. The rearrangement joins TRBV5-1 to TRBJ1-1; 9 nucleotides match TRBD1. V was pared by 4 bases and J by 1 base, with 5 bases of the junction left unmatched. CDR3 length: 15 residues. Germline CDR1 reads SGHRS; CDR2 reads YFSETQ. CDR3 amino acids: CASSPQGAGNTEAFF. CDR3 in DNA: TGCGCCAGCAGCCCACAGGGGGCGGGGAACACTGAAGCTTTCTTT.

This clone is a singleton in its sample. The gene calls are TRBV7-3 and TRBJ2-6; D is uncertain. The ends were cut back, 0 bases at V and 2 bases at J, with 8 bases in the middle. The CDR3 is 16 amino acids. The V gene's germline CDR1 is SGHTA and CDR2 FQGTGA. CDR3 in DNA: TGTGCCAGCAGCTTAACCGCAACTGCTGGGGCCAACGTCCTGACTTTC. It encodes CASSLTATAGANVLTF.

The chain links TRBV5-4 to TRBJ2-2; no reliable D call. The CDR3 runs 14 residues. Deletions cut 4 bases from V and 4 bases from J, with 11 bases between. Per the germline V gene, CDR1 is SGHNT and CDR2 is YYREEE (reference sequence). In DNA form, the CDR3 reads TGTGCCAGCAGCGGTCAACAGAGCACCGGGGAGCTGTTTTTT. Its translation: CASSGQQSTGELFF.

The chain is built from TRBV7-3 and TRBJ2-3; TRBD1 matches 8 bases. V was clipped by 2 bases and J by 6 bases; unmatched bases: 1. This CDR3 has 13 residues. Germline V gives CDR1 SGHTA, CDR2 FQGTGA. The CDR3 protein is CASSLSGGDTQYF. The CDR3 bases are TGTGCCAGCAGCTTATCAGGGGGCGATACGCAGTATTTT.

The CDR3 nucleotides are TGTGCCAGCAGTGACGTACCGGGACAGGGAGAGCAGTACTTC. Translated, it gives CASSDVPGQGEQYF. The chain combines TRBV6-4 with TRBJ2-7; 9 nucleotides line up with TRBD1. The junction had 6 bases not matched to a gene; V was cut back by 2 bases and J by 7 bases. There are 14 residues in the CDR3. Germline CDR1 is MRHNA and CDR2 is SNTAGT.

V gene TRBV7-9 combines with J gene TRBJ2-2; D is perhaps TRBD1 (6 bases). Trimming left V 6 bases short and J 5 bases short, with 10 bases between. The CDR3 is 13 residues long. Germline CDR1 SEHNR, CDR2 FQNEAQ (reference sequence). The CDR3 sequence: CASSHRDTGELFF. As DNA, the CDR3 is TGTGCCAGCAGTCACAGGGATACCGGGGAGCTGTTTTTT. Variable domain in full (rest from reference TRBV7-9 and TRBJ2-2): DTGVSQNPRHKITKRGQNVTFRCDPISEHNRLYWYRQTLGQGPEFLTYFQNEAQLEKSRLLSDRFSAERPKGSFSTLEIQRTEQGDSAMYLCASSHRDTGELFFGEGSRLTVL.

The table lists this clone with a few counts. The V call is TRBV30, the J call TRBJ1-1; 8 bases are shared with TRBD1. Germline assignment: CDR1 GTSNPN and CDR2 SVGIG (reference sequence). The CDR3 loop spans 13 amino acids. The ends lost 7 bases at V and 5 bases at J; junction bases unmatched: 9. The CDR3 spells CASTGQGQTEAFF. The DNA for the CDR3 is TGTGCCTCCACCGGACAGGGACAAACTGAAGCTTTCTTT. The full variable domain, completed using reference TRBV30 and TRBJ1-1, is SQTIHQWPATLVQPVGSPLSLECTVEGTSNPNLYWYRQAAGRGLQLLFYSVGIGQISSEVPQNLSASRPQDRQFILSSKKLLLSDSGFYLCASTGQGQTEAFFGQGTRLTVV.

In this sample, this clone turned up once. The chain has TRBV7-2 and TRBJ2-5; 8 bases agree with TRBD2. The junction had 12 bases not matched to a gene; V was cut back by 4 bases and J by 5 bases. Germline CDR1 SGHTA, CDR2 FQGNSA. The CDR3 has 16 residues. This chain's CDR3 is CASSSYRLGGGETQYF. CDR3 coding DNA: TGTGCCAGCAGCTCATACAGGCTGGGCGGGGGGGAGACCCAGTACTTC.

The CDR3 reads CASSFDNYEQYF. The CDR3 coding sequence is TGTGCCAGCAGCTTTGACAACTACGAGCAGTACTTC. The V and J genes are TRBV7-2 and TRBJ2-7; D gene ambiguous. V lost 3 bases and J lost 3, with 6 bases in between. The germline V gene has CDR1 SGHTA and CDR2 FQGNSA. This CDR3 is 12 amino acids long.

This sequence joins TRBV5-6 and TRBJ1-1; D not resolved. This CDR3 has 12 amino acids. Between the trimmed V and J ends, which lost 4 bases and 5 bases, there was a span of 9 bases. The germline V gene has CDR1 SGHDT and CDR2 YYEEEE. CDR3 sequence reads: CASSTLLTEAFF. In DNA form, the CDR3 reads TGTGCCAGCAGCACTCTTTTAACTGAAGCTTTCTTT.

The J gene is TRBJ1-2, the V gene TRBV6-5; the D gene is possibly TRBD1 (6 bases). This CDR3 is 16 amino acids long. Trimming shortened V by 4 bases and J by 5 bases, and 20 bases separated the two germline ends. Germline lookup yields CDR1 MNHEY and CDR2 SVGAGI. CDR3 region: CASSSPSRGHGYGYTF. The DNA for the CDR3 is TGTGCCAGCAGTTCCCCTAGCAGGGGACACGGGTATGGCTACACCTTC.

This clone was observed once. CDR3 bases: TGTGCCAGCAGCAGCGCGGGGCCCAACGAGCAGTACTTC. It encodes CASSSAGPNEQYF. The chain recombines TRBV6-6 with TRBJ2-5; the D gene is possibly TRBD2 (6 bases). The closer fit of TRBJ2-7 to the DNA end suggests the J call may be wrong. The CDR3 totals 13 residues. Germline assignment: CDR1 MNHNY and CDR2 SVGAGI (reference sequence).

The chain carries TRBV5-4 and TRBJ2-3, with 9 bases matching TRBD2. The V gene end was trimmed by 3 bases and the J gene end by 0 bases; junction bases not matched to a gene: 2. This CDR3 has 15 residues. The V gene's germline CDR1 is SGHNT and CDR2 YYREEE (reference sequence). CDR3 DNA: TGTGCCAGCAGCTCAACTAGCGGGAGCACAGATACGCAGTATTTT. It translates to CASSSTSGSTDTQYF.

The chain has TRBV15 and TRBJ1-1; TRBD1 might be the D (6 bases). This CDR3 is 16 amino acids long. Per the germline V gene, CDR1 is LNHNV and CDR2 is YYDKDF (reference sequence). The ends were cut back, 3 bases at V and 5 bases at J, with 19 bases in the middle. The DNA for the CDR3 is TGTGCCACCAGCAGGGGGGCTGAGGGGCGCGGAACTGAAGCTTTCTTT. Its protein is CATSRGAEGRGTEAFF.

This clone was picked up a small number of times. In DNA form, the CDR3 reads TGTGCCAGCGGCGGACAGGTAGATCAGCCCCAGCATTTT. Translation: CASGGQVDQPQHF. The rearrangement uses TRBV25-1 and TRBJ1-5; 7 bases align to TRBD1. The CDR3 spans 13 residues. After removal of 8 bases from V and 5 bases from J, the junction contained 6 bases not matched to a gene. CDR1 and CDR2 (germline): MGHDK, SYGVNS.

The rearrangement links TRBV29-1 to TRBJ1-5, with 11 bases matching TRBD1. The CDR3 contains 15 residues. The germline CDR1 and CDR2 sequences are SQVTM and ANQGSEA. The CDR3 here is CRVDTGTGGNQPQHF. CDR3 coding DNA: TGCAGAGTAGACACAGGGACAGGGGGTAATCAGCCCCAGCATTTT.